The present TCR beta chain was sequenced within a study of cytomegalovirus exposure and HLA in healthy donors. Study overall: The 500 to 850 first-cohort repertoires and the roughly 120 validation repertoires shared the same platform, a later analysis reported.

Comments on this clone: The antigen is unknown.

The CDR3 has 14 residues. The V gene's germline CDR1 is SGHTS and CDR2 YDEGEE. V lost 1 base to trimming and J lost 6 bases, with 11 bases between them. Method: immunoSEQ multiplex PCR; TCRdb's copy keeps in-frame clones and lacks some. This table holds some 72,000 clones, around 96% found once. Study findings and constraints: A few chains linked to CMV were shown in vitro to be specific for CMV antigens. TCR clusters originating in the first cohort tended to co-occur in the roughly 130 validation repertoires, according to a later analysis. The authors listed 180 or so TCR beta chains as cytomegalovirus-associated.

The sample was PBMCs. V gene TRBV5-8 combines with J gene TRBJ1-3; D possibly corresponds to TRBD1 (5 bases). The source of this sequence is a young man in good health and CMV-seropositive. CDR3 region: CASSLTAGTNTIYF. As DNA, the CDR3 is TGTGCCAGCAGCTTGACGGCGGGGACAAACACCATATATTTT. The full variable domain, its missing parts supplied by reference TRBV5-8 and TRBJ1-3, is EAGVTQSPTHLIKTRGQQATLRCSPISGHTSVYWYQQALGLGLQFLLWYDEGEERNRGNFPPRFSGRQFPNYSSELNVNALELEDSALYLCASSLTAGTNTIYFGEGSWLTVV.